This T cell receptor (beta chain) appears in the sequencing data of a study of Ad26.COV2.S vaccination and SARS-CoV-2 variants. At the level of the study: Donor was in the COV1001 Ad26.COV2.S trial arm.

Treatment given: some 20 received Ad26.COV2.S at low or high dose, single or two shots; 5 received placebo; per-sample allocation not given. The study sampled participants on day 63 after the first vaccine or placebo injection. Libraries were prepared by immunoSEQ multiplex PCR; TCRdb keeps only in-frame clonotypes and omits some of them. The sample yields some 250,000 clones, around 87% seen once. CDR1 is SGHTA, CDR2 FQGNSA, per germline. V was clipped by 6 bases and J by 4 bases; unmatched bases: 8. The CDR3 totals 14 residues. The sequence came from a person between 18 and 65 years old who received the Ad26.COV2.S COVID-19 vaccine or a placebo. The chain carries TRBV7-2 and TRBJ2-5; TRBD2 aligns across 7 bases. Here the sequenced sample was peripheral blood, taken in a trial of Ad26.COV2.S vaccine versus placebo. CDR3 coding DNA: TGTGCCAGCAGTCATGGACTAGGAGTAGAGACCCAGTACTTC. Amino acids: CASSHGLGVETQYF.